One and the same sample provided the 28 T cell receptor beta chains below, sequenced in a study of T-cell memory formation after mild COVID-19. Via MiXCR, TCRdb re-called the 5' RACE reads, giving one row per CDR3 protein. The table includes about 320,000 distinct CDR3 sequences, approximately 14% detected once. Sequenced material: PBMCs or a T cell subset sorted from them (not recorded which). The receptor set was obtained from a man aged 18 to 29 who had mild COVID-19 (a few samples of this study predate the infection). Cell type and time point are not known.

The chain joins TRBV5-6 to TRBJ1-6; TRBD1 matches 9 bases. The CDR3 has 14 amino acids. Germline CDR1 is SGHDT and CDR2 is YYEEEE. The V gene end was trimmed by 3 bases and the J gene end by 10 bases; junction bases not matched to a gene: 5. The CDR3 loop reads CASSYGTGLSPLHF. CDR3 DNA: TGTGCCAGCAGCTATGGGACAGGGCTGTCACCCCTCCACTTT.

The chain carries TRBV7-9 and TRBJ1-3; the D is unclear. CDR3 length: 20 residues. Germline V CDR1 and CDR2: SEHNR, FQNEAQ (reference sequence). V lost 4 bases to trimming and J lost 4 bases, with 29 bases between them. The CDR3 region is CASSSADVLTTAVGGNTIYF. For the CDR3, the DNA is TGTGCCAGCAGCTCCGCCGACGTCCTCACCACGGCCGTTGGGGGAAACACCATATATTTT.

The rearrangement links TRBV20-1 to TRBJ2-1; TRBD2 matches at 8 bases. After removal of 3 bases from V and 8 bases from J, the junction contained 12 bases not matched to a gene. The V gene's germline CDR1 is DFQATT and CDR2 SNEGSKA (reference sequence). There are 15 residues in the CDR3. CDR3 in amino acids: CSARAAGTRGHEQFF. The CDR3 DNA reads as TGCAGTGCTAGGGCCGCCGGGACTAGGGGACATGAGCAGTTCTTC.

V and J are TRBV3-1 and TRBJ2-5; TRBD2 agrees at 7 bases. This CDR3 has 12 residues. The germline gives CDR1 LGHDT, CDR2 YNNKEL (reference sequence). V dropped 7 bases and J dropped 3; count of bases not matched to a gene: 2. The CDR3 DNA sequence: TGTGCCAGCATGGGAGGGGAAGAGACCCAGTACTTC. It encodes CASMGGEETQYF.

The table lists this clonotype with many counts. This sequence joins TRBV19 and TRBJ2-2; D possibly matches TRBD1 or TRBD2 (5 bases each). The V gene lost 5 bases and the J gene lost 4 bases, with 11 bases spanning the gap. This CDR3 comprises 14 residues. Germline V gene lookup returns CDR1 LNHDA and CDR2 SQIVND (reference sequence). DNA of the CDR3: TGTGCCAGTAGTCCGGGACCCACCACCGGGGAGCTGTTTTTT. Translated, it gives CASSPGPTTGELFF.

There are many counts of this clonotype. This chain connects TRBV11-2 to TRBJ1-4; TRBD1 agrees at 8 bases. The CDR3 is 16 residues long. V was clipped by 5 bases and J by 5 bases; unmatched bases: 10. Germline V CDR1 and CDR2: SGHAT, FQNNGV. The CDR3: CASSASPGQENEKLFF. The CDR3 region has the DNA TGTGCCAGCAGCGCTAGCCCGGGACAGGAAAATGAAAAACTGTTTTTT.

This clonotype was found a few times. This rearrangement joins TRBV6-4 to TRBJ2-1; TRBD2 agrees at 9 bases. The CDR3 extends over 15 amino acids. Germline values: CDR1 MRHNA, CDR2 SNTAGT. With 7 bases clipped from V and 5 bases from J, the junction kept 9 bases outside the gene matches. CDR3 sequence reads: CASNSRLAGHNEQFF. DNA of the CDR3: TGTGCCAGCAATTCCCGTCTAGCGGGACACAATGAGCAGTTCTTC.

V gene TRBV7-4 combines with J gene TRBJ2-1; TRBD1 matches 10 bases. The germline gives CDR1 SGHVT, CDR2 SQSDAQ. CDR3 length: 20 residues. V gave up 5 bases and J gave up 3 bases; unmatched junction bases: 19. CDR3 protein: CASSPPTGTGDFFCYNEQFF. The CDR3 DNA follows: TGTGCCAGCAGCCCTCCCACCGGGACAGGGGATTTTTTTTGCTACAATGAGCAGTTCTTC. Full variable domain (missing parts from reference TRBV7-4 and TRBJ2-1): GAGVSQSPRYKVAKRGRDVALRCDSISGHVTLYWYRQTLGQGSEVLTYSQSDAQRDKSGRPSGRFSAERPERSVSTLKIQRTEQGDSAVYLCASSPPTGTGDFFCYNEQFFGPGTRLTVL.

The chain carries TRBV7-6 and TRBJ2-7; 11 positions agree with TRBD2. V was clipped by 4 bases and J by 4 bases; unmatched bases: 6. The CDR3 runs to 15 residues. CDR1 is SGHVS and CDR2 is FNYEAQ in the germline V gene. CDR3: CASSSTSGGGYEQYF. CDR3 nucleotides: TGTGCCAGCAGCTCAACTAGCGGGGGAGGATACGAGCAGTACTTC.

This clonotype was observed at least ten times. This chain uses TRBV6-5 with TRBJ2-7, with TRBD1 matching over 7 bases. The CDR3 covers 16 residues. The germline CDR1 and CDR2 sequences are MNHEY and SVGAGI. V was pared by 8 bases and J by 3 bases, with 16 bases of the junction left unmatched. The CDR3 spells CASQGPGAGQDYEQYF. For the CDR3, the DNA is TGTGCCAGCCAGGGTCCAGGTGCCGGACAGGACTACGAGCAGTACTTC.

This rearrangement joins TRBV18 to TRBJ1-1; 8 nucleotides match TRBD1. Germline-derived CDR1 and CDR2 are KGHSH and LQKENI. The CDR3 has 15 residues. The ends lost 5 bases at V and 7 bases at J; junction bases unmatched: 12. The CDR3 DNA reads TGTGCCAGCTCAATCCGAGAACAGGGGGGAAGTGAAGCTTTCTTT. Translation: CASSIREQGGSEAFF.

The chain combines TRBV7-9 with TRBJ2-5; D perhaps matches TRBD2 (6 bases). V was shortened by 1 base and J by 1 base, with 10 bases between the two germline ends. The germline V gene encodes CDR1 SEHNR and CDR2 FQNEAQ (reference sequence). The length of the CDR3 is 15 residues. DNA for the CDR3: TGTGCCAGCAGCTTAGGTTGGGGGGTCCAAGAGACCCAGTACTTC. It encodes CASSLGWGVQETQYF.

The chain recombines TRBV19 with TRBJ2-3; D gene unclear. Germline V gene sequence: CDR1 LNHDA, CDR2 SQIVND (reference sequence). The CDR3 totals 14 residues. The ends were cut back, 1 base at V and 1 base at J, with 6 bases in the middle. CDR3 DNA: TGTGCCAGTAGTATAGCACCGCGCACAGATACGCAGTATTTT. It yields the protein CASSIAPRTDTQYF.

The rearrangement links TRBV6-2 or TRBV6-3 to TRBJ2-5; a weak D match, TRBD2 (6 bases). The V gene's germline CDR1 is MNHEY and CDR2 SVGEGT. This CDR3 has 15 amino acids. The V end was cut by 4 bases, the J end by 5 bases, with 17 bases between. In DNA, the CDR3 is TGTGCCAGCAGTTCCTCGGGACTCCCTAGGGAGACCCAGTACTTC. Translation: CASSSSGLPRETQYF.

This clonotype was counted between two and nine times. The chain carries TRBV6-4 and TRBJ2-5; the match to TRBD2 covers 9 bases. CDR1 and CDR2 (germline): MRHNA, SNTAGT. The CDR3 runs to 15 residues. With V trimmed by 3 bases and J by 2 bases, 4 bases remained unmatched. CDR3 loop: CASSEGGGEQETQYF. In DNA form, the CDR3 reads TGTGCCAGCAGTGAAGGCGGGGGGGAACAAGAGACCCAGTACTTC.

This rearrangement joins TRBV28 to TRBJ2-5; D is perhaps TRBD2 (6 bases). Looked up from germline, CDR1 is MDHEN and CDR2 is SYDVKM. V was pared by 5 bases and J by 3 bases, with 13 bases between. The CDR3 has 14 amino acids. The CDR3 sequence: CASSPRGGKETQYF. The DNA for the CDR3 is TGTGCCAGCAGTCCCCGGGGCGGGAAAGAGACCCAGTACTTC.

The chain is built from TRBV7-2 and TRBJ1-3; perhaps TRBD1 as D (5 bases). The V and J ends lost 7 bases and 0 bases respectively, with 13 bases between them. CDR1 and CDR2 (germline): SGHTA, FQGNSA. This CDR3 is built from 15 residues. The CDR3 protein is CASTHRLSSGNTIYF. The CDR3 DNA follows: TGTGCCAGCACCCACAGGCTCAGCTCTGGAAACACCATATATTTT.

This clonotype was counted between two and nine times. The chain employs TRBV20-1 and TRBJ1-1, with D unclear. This CDR3 has 13 residues. Deletions cut 6 bases from V and 1 base from J, with 12 bases between. Germline CDR1 DFQATT, CDR2 SNEGSKA (reference sequence). The CDR3 loop reads CSARKPPNTEAFF. The CDR3 coding sequence is TGCAGTGCCCGAAAGCCCCCGAACACTGAAGCTTTCTTT.

V is TRBV28 and J is TRBJ1-1; D remains unclear. V was pared by 3 bases and J by 8 bases, with 13 bases between. The CDR3 loop spans 13 amino acids. Germline CDR1 MDHEN, CDR2 SYDVKM. CDR3 nucleotides: TGTGCCAGCAGTTTTGCTCCGAATATCGAAGCTTTCTTT. This sequence encodes CASSFAPNIEAFF.

The genes are TRBV5-1 and TRBJ2-3; D tentatively fits TRBD1 or TRBD2 (5 bases each). The CDR3 totals 16 residues. With 4 bases removed from V and 0 bases from J, the gap between germline ends came to 15 bases. From germline, CDR1 is SGHRS and CDR2 YFSETQ. The CDR3 reads CASSAWGRSSTDTQYF. The DNA of the CDR3 is TGCGCCAGCAGCGCCTGGGGACGGTCTAGCACAGATACGCAGTATTTT.

This clonotype was counted at least ten times. V gene TRBV7-2 combines with J gene TRBJ1-1; the match to TRBD1 covers 8 bases. Germline V gene lookup returns CDR1 SGHTA and CDR2 FQGNSA. This CDR3 is 18 amino acids long. The V and J ends lost 5 bases and 5 bases, in that order; junction bases with no gene match: 19. DNA of the CDR3: TGTGCCAGCAGCCCCCGCCGGACAGGGAATGAATGGAGGACTGAAGCTTTCTTT. It codes for CASSPRRTGNEWRTEAFF. The entire variable domain, with the rest obtained from reference TRBV7-2 and TRBJ1-1, is as follows: GAGVSQSPSNKVTEKGKDVELRCDPISGHTALYWYRQSLGQGLEFLIYFQGNSAPDKSGLPSDRFSAERTGGSVSTLTIQRTQQEDSAVYLCASSPRRTGNEWRTEAFFGQGTRLTVV.

This clonotype was found a few times. The chain employs TRBV7-2 and TRBJ1-2; TRBD1 is a possible D gene (6 bases). The V gene lost 4 bases and the J gene lost 0 bases, with 9 bases spanning the gap. The CDR3 contains 14 residues. Germline-derived CDR1 and CDR2 are SGHTA and FQGNSA. CDR3 amino acids: CASSSQGANYGYTF. In nucleotides, the CDR3 is TGTGCCAGCAGCTCACAGGGCGCTAACTATGGCTACACCTTC.

Many counts were recorded for this clonotype. The chain combines TRBV20-1 with TRBJ1-6; D is perhaps TRBD1 (5 bases). The CDR3 loop spans 16 amino acids. Per the germline V gene, CDR1 is DFQATT and CDR2 is SNEGSKA (reference sequence). Trimming took off 6 bases at V and 7 bases at J, with 22 bases between the two ends. The CDR3 sequence is CSADTGTGIMNSPLHF. Written as DNA, the CDR3 is TGCAGTGCGGATACGGGGACGGGTATTATGAATTCACCCCTCCACTTT.

The chain is built from TRBV5-1 and TRBJ1-1, with D maybe TRBD1 (5 bases). CDR3 length: 15 amino acids. The germline V and J ends were trimmed by 5 bases and 4 bases, with 18 bases remaining between them. Germline assignment: CDR1 SGHRS and CDR2 YFSETQ. The CDR3 DNA follows: TGCGCCAGCAGACTCGCCGACGGGGGGTTCACTGAAGCTTTCTTT. Its translation is CASRLADGGFTEAFF. The full variable domain, with the rest looked up from reference TRBV5-1 and TRBJ1-1, is KAGVTQTPRYLIKTRGQQVTLSCSPISGHRSVSWYQQTPGQGLQFLFEYFSETQRNKGNFPGRFSGRQFSNSRSEMNVSTLELGDSALYLCASRLADGGFTEAFFGQGTRLTVV.

This clonotype has a count of ten or more. The V call is TRBV5-1, the J call TRBJ2-7, with TRBD2 matching 10 bases. Germline assignment: CDR1 SGHRS and CDR2 YFSETQ. This CDR3 is 13 amino acids long. V trimming: 4 bases; J trimming: 2 bases; junction bases outside the gene matches: 0. Here the CDR3 DNA reads TGCGCCAGCAGCAGCGGGGGGGCCTACGAGCAGTACTTC. This sequence encodes CASSSGGAYEQYF.

The CDR3 sequence is CASSAPGQGQETQYF. As DNA, the CDR3 is TGTGCCAGCAGCGCCCCGGGACAGGGTCAAGAGACCCAGTACTTC. The chain has TRBV9 and TRBJ2-5; 9 bases are shared with TRBD1. V lost 3 bases and J lost 2; bases outside the gene matches: 5. CDR3 length: 15 amino acids. Germline V CDR1 and CDR2: SGDLS, YYNGEE. Drawing the rest from reference TRBV9 and TRBJ2-5, the complete variable domain is DSGVTQTPKHLITATGQRVTLRCSPRSGDLSVYWYQQSLDQGLQFLIQYYNGEERAKGNILERFSAQQFPDLHSELNLSSLELGDSALYFCASSAPGQGQETQYFGPGTRLLVL.

The rearrangement uses TRBV27 and TRBJ1-6; the D is unclear. Germline values: CDR1 MNHEY, CDR2 SMNVEV (reference sequence). The CDR3 spans 15 residues. Trimming left V 3 bases short and J 5 bases short, with 11 bases between. Here the CDR3 reads CASSFADRNNSPLHF. The CDR3 coding sequence is TGTGCCAGCAGTTTTGCGGACCGAAATAATTCACCCCTCCACTTT.

The chain employs TRBV5-1 and TRBJ2-7; TRBD1 agrees at 7 bases. Germline CDR1 and CDR2: SGHRS and YFSETQ. The V gene end was trimmed by 0 bases and the J gene end by 2 bases; junction bases not matched to a gene: 8. This CDR3 has 16 residues. DNA of the CDR3: TGCGCCAGCAGCTTGGCCTCTGGGCAGGGGGCCTACGAGCAGTACTTC. Its translation: CASSLASGQGAYEQYF.